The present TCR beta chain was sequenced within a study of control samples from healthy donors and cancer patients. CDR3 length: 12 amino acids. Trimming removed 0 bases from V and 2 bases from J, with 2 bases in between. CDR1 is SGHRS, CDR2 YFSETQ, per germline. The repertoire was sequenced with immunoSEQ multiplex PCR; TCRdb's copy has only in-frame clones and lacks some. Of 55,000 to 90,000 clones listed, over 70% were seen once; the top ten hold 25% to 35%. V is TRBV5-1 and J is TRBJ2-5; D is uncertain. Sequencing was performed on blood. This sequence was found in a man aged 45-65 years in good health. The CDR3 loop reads CASSLEQETQYF. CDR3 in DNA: TGCGCCAGCAGCTTGGAACAAGAGACCCAGTACTTC.